The present T cell receptor (beta chain) was sequenced within a study of shared clonotypes between healthy human individuals. Germline CDR1 is MNHEY and CDR2 is SMNVEV (reference sequence). Trimming cost V 5 bases and J 7 bases, with 15 bases left between them. The CDR3 has 13 residues. The DNA input per sorted-subset replicate PCR was roughly 0.2 ug, corresponding to tens of thousands of T cell genomes. The data were produced by immunoSEQ multiplex PCR, yet TCRdb's version contains in-frame clones alone and is incomplete. The profile shows hundreds of thousands of clones, roughly 95% of them singletons. Study observations and caveats: When naive CD4 clonotypes were compared across several donors, about 5% were shared.

With respect to this clone: Its antigen is unidentified.

The donors were all Caucasian adults (living in Nashville, Tennessee). Partitioning of CD4+ cells yielded a CD45RA+ naive subset and a CD45RA-negative memory subset. The sequence came from a woman under 40 in good health. The genes are TRBV27 and TRBJ2-7, with D tentatively TRBD1 (7 bases). The sample taken for sequencing was naive CD4+ T cells sorted from blood. Subset of the sample: CD45RA+ positively selected. The CDR3 reads CASSATGAGEQYF. CDR3 coding DNA: TGTGCCAGCAGTGCCACAGGGGCGGGAGAGCAGTACTTC.